Sequencing of this T cell receptor beta chain was carried out in a study of Graves' ophthalmopathy and Graves' hyperthyroidism (dated by TCRdb to between 2017 and 2018). Regarding the study in general: Peripheral blood was collected at initial diagnosis, prior to any treatment. In more than five hyperthyroidism patients, the T-cell repertoires found in thyroid tissue were compared with those found in blood. To explore V-J signatures that separate ophthalmopathy from hyperthyroidism, a discovery set of more than 95 patients was enrolled, consisting of approximately 45 with ophthalmopathy and some 59 with stable hyperthyroidism. The independent validation cohort included roughly 19 hyperthyroidism patients plus 17 patients who later progressed from hyperthyroidism to ophthalmopathy. Following sample collection, hyperthyroidism patients were given methimazole at a starting dose of 30 mg daily, and ophthalmopathy patients were given high-dose intravenous methylprednisolone. To tell Graves' ophthalmopathy apart from Graves' hyperthyroidism, and to predict which patients would progress to ophthalmopathy, the study relied on TCR beta repertoire signatures. In total, 135 blood samples were TCR-sequenced: 43 ophthalmopathy, roughly 77 hyperthyroidism and some 17 hyperthyroidism-to-ophthalmopathy patients.

Worth noting for this clonotype: Its antigen specificity is not known. At one end the junction does not follow the germline gene, possibly because of a read error.

The germline V gene encodes CDR1 MGHDK and CDR2 SYGVNS. The CDR3 sequence holds 16 residues, the cysteine and phenylalanine included. Only CDR3 DNA remains: 48 bases, in frame from the first base. Summary of the overall study and its limitations: The 13-signature model separated ophthalmopathy from stable hyperthyroidism with approximately 90% sensitivity and approximately 83% specificity in cross-validation, and 80%/75% in the test set. No statistical method was used to set the sample size in advance, and the investigators knew which group each participant was assigned to. In validation, the model predicted ophthalmopathy progression with 70.59% sensitivity and 72.22% specificity; some twelve predicted patients were CT-confirmed with GO in a median of 6.5 months. Most expanded thyroid clonotypes with frequency above 0.001 were also detected in blood, suggesting blood repertoires may reflect the thyroid immune response.

For repertoire sequencing, the TCR beta CDR3 regions were amplified from RNA transcripts. The first round of RT-PCR was done with HTBI primers and the Qiagen OneStep RT-PCR kit, and was followed by a second round of multiplex PCR, then size selection and purification. Sequencing of the libraries was carried out on an Illumina HiSeq2000 in paired-end mode with 100 bp reads. On the study's bioinformatics: Reads were processed with SOAPnuke, discarding reads with adapters, uncalled bases, mean Phred below 15, or no exact constant-primer or identifier match. COPE v1.2.5 was used to merge high-quality paired reads. Unique nucleotide sequences were defined as clonotypes and aligned to IMGT TRB V, D and J references using MiTCR v1.1. Analysis was restricted to V-J combinations with a frequency above 0.0001, which covered roughly 99% of repertoires. A TCR clonal expansion and chaos score per V-J combination was defined as the ratio of F50 clonal expansion to chaos observed in the TCRdist matrix. Welch's t-statistics and random forest were used to reduce the features to 10 to 15 V-J combinations, which were then used as input to a naive Bayes classifier. The similarity between thyroid and blood repertoires was quantified using the Morisita-Horn index. TCRdb itself trimmed the public reads at Q25 with fastp, ran MiXCR and retained productive beta chains. CDR3 protein sequences are deduplicated, and each keeps its most common genes and DNA. TCRdb's processing, not the study's, gives the V and J calls here. The sample has approximately 640,000 distinct CDR3 sequences on record, more than 40% of them singletons. Around 3% of the sample belongs to the ten largest clones.

The ophthalmopathy patients had moderately to severely active disease, with a Clinical Activity Score of 3 or higher, a NOSPECS grade of 4 or higher, and a disease duration of less than 3 months. Patients with other autoimmune diseases, uncontrolled infections, pregnancy or lactation were excluded from the study. Clinical symptoms, serum thyroxine, TRAb, thyroid ultrasound and orbital computed tomography formed the basis of the diagnosis. Ficoll-Paque density gradient centrifugation was used to isolate PBMCs from around 10 ml of fresh peripheral blood. Trizol reagent was used to extract the total RNA, and its quality was then checked on an Agilent 2100 Bioanalyzer.

This receptor was obtained from an adult man with Graves' ophthalmopathy. The source material was peripheral blood. Here the chain combines TRBV25-1 and TRBJ2-7; matching of 6 bases hints at TRBD2 as the D gene. The nucleotide sequence reads TGTGCCAGCGGTGAGGACGCGGGAAATCCACTTCTCGAGCAGTACTTC. This yields the protein CASGEDAGNPLLEQYF.